The rows below give T cell receptor beta chains drawn from one sample of a study of T cell responses to AZD1222 COVID-19 vaccine. Here immunoSEQ multiplex PCR was the method, and the copy in TCRdb shows in-frame clones only, minus some. Counted here are approximately 83,000 clones, 90% to 95% occurring once; the ten biggest clones make up roughly 4.3%. The specimen comprised peripheral blood, sampled on day 0 of MenACWY control vaccination. Receptors originate from an adult in good health. Each CDR3 is given with its conserved first and last residue. A D gene is named only where the DNA matches it firmly. Clone size is not always given. Where it is, it says once, few, many or a class for expanded clones.

>TRBJ2-7|TRBV6-2/TRBV6-3|NA|NA
TGTGCCAGCAGTTACTCGAGCGGGTCCTACTACGAGCAGTACTTC
CASSYSSGSYYEQYF
>TRBJ1-1|TRBV28|NA|NA
TGTGCCAGCAGTTTATTCATGGGGGAGACTGAAGCTTTCTTT
CASSLFMGETEAFF
>TRBJ1-1|TRBV7-9|NA|TRBD1
TGTGCCAGCAGCTTACCGACAGGGATGAACACTGAAGCTTTCTTT
CASSLPTGMNTEAFF
>TRBJ2-4|TRBV12-5|NA|TRBD2
TGTGCTAGTGGTTTGGGAACGACTAGCGGGAGGGTAATTCAGTACTTC
CASGLGTTSGRVIQYF
>TRBJ2-7|TRBV7-3|NA|NA
TGTGCCAGCAGCTTAAACGAAGATCGCGAGCAGTACTTC
CASSLNEDREQYF
>TRBJ1-5|TRBV6-5|NA|NA
TGTGCCAGCAGCCTCCGGGAAGGCAATCAGCCCCAGCATTTT
CASSLREGNQPQHF
>TRBJ1-2|TRBV10-2|once|NA
TGCGCCAGCACCCCCATGGGGGCGTTTTCTAGCTACACCTTC
CASTPMGAFSSYTF
>TRBJ1-2|TRBV30|NA|NA
TGTGCCTGGACCACTAAGACGGAGGGTCGCGGCTACACCTTC
CAWTTKTEGRGYTF
>TRBJ1-1|TRBV27|NA|NA
TGTGCCAGCAGTGACCGACCCGGACAGCACACTGAAGCTTTCTTT
CASSDRPGQHTEAFF
>TRBJ1-3|TRBV7-2|NA|NA
TGTGCCAGCAGTGATTTAGGCGGTGGATCTGGAAACACCATATATTTT
CASSDLGGGSGNTIYF
>TRBJ1-2|TRBV27|NA|NA
TGTGCCAGCAGTTTAGGGGGCGCAGGAAGAGGCTACACCTTC
CASSLGGAGRGYTF
>TRBJ2-5|TRBV19|few|TRBD1
TGTGCCAGTAGTGGGGGGACAGGGAGACAAGAGACCCAGTACTTC
CASSGGTGRQETQYF
>TRBJ2-2|TRBV4-3|NA|NA
TGCGCCAGCAGCCAAGATGGGGGGGACAGCGCCGGGGAGCTGTTTTTT
CASSQDGGDSAGELFF
>TRBJ1-6|TRBV18|NA|TRBD1
TGTGCCAGCTCACCGACAGGGGAGGATTCACCCCTCCACTTT
CASSPTGEDSPLHF
>TRBJ1-1|TRBV6-5|NA|NA
TGTGCCAGCAGTTCACAGGCGGAAGCTTTCTTT
CASSSQAEAFF
>TRBJ2-2|TRBV11-3|NA|TRBD2
TGTGCCAGCGGACAACCGGCTAGCGGGAACACCGGGGAGCTGTTTTTT
CASGQPASGNTGELFF
>TRBJ1-4|TRBV4-3|NA|NA
TGCGCCAGCAGCCAAGGGCGGGGGGCAAGAGGTGAAAAACTGTTTTTT
CASSQGRGARGEKLFF
>TRBJ2-3|TRBV3-1/TRBV3-2|once|TRBD1
TGTGCCAGCAGACAGGGGGCGAAGGGCACAGATACGCAGTATTTT
CASRQGAKGTDTQYF
>TRBJ1-3|TRBV9|NA|TRBD1
TGTGCCAGCAGCCCTCGCGGACAGGACCTCTCTGGAAACACCATATATTTT
CASSPRGQDLSGNTIYF
>TRBJ2-7|TRBV7-2|NA|TRBD1
TGTGCCAGCAGCCCGGGACAGGGGCCTTGGGAGCAGTACTTC
CASSPGQGPWEQYF
>TRBJ2-3|TRBV7-9|NA|TRBD2
TGTGCCAGCGGCGGGAGGGCCCGCACAGATACGCAGTATTTT
CASGGRARTDTQYF
>TRBJ2-7|TRBV10-2|once|NA
TGCGCCAGCGGGGATAAGCGGGCATACGAGCAGTACTTC
CASGDKRAYEQYF
>TRBJ2-1|TRBV5-4|NA|TRBD2
TGTGCCAGCAGCTTGGGTTGGGTAGCGGGGAACAATGAGCAGTTCTTC
CASSLGWVAGNNEQFF
>TRBJ1-4|TRBV4-1|NA|NA
TGCGCCAGCAGCCAAGATGCTGATGGGACTAATGAAAAACTGTTTTTT
CASSQDADGTNEKLFF
>TRBJ2-5|TRBV5-4|NA|TRBD2
TGTGCCACCTACTCCGGGACTAGAAATTTGCAGACCCAGTACTTC
CATYSGTRNLQTQYF
>TRBJ1-2|TRBV6-2/TRBV6-3|NA|NA
TGTGCCAGCAGTTACTCGATGTCTGGGAATGGCTACACCTTC
CASSYSMSGNGYTF
>TRBJ2-3|TRBV7-9|NA|NA
TGTGCCAGCAGCCTCTCCCAGGCTGGAGATACGCAGTATTTT
CASSLSQAGDTQYF
>TRBJ1-1|TRBV27|NA|NA
TGTGCCAGCAGCGAGACATTGATGAACACTGAAGCTTTCTTT
CASSETLMNTEAFF
>TRBJ1-1|TRBV6-1|NA|NA
TGTGCCAGCAGCGAAGGAAAAGAAGAAGCTTTCTTT
CASSEGKEEAFF
>TRBJ1-2|TRBV7-9|NA|NA
TGTGCCAGCAGCTTAGTGACTTCGCCCTATGGCTACACCTTC
CASSLVTSPYGYTF
>TRBJ2-3|TRBV27|few|NA
TGTGCCAGCAGCCCCCCCCGGGAGTCTAGCACAGATACGCAGTATTTT
CASSPPRESSTDTQYF
>TRBJ1-2|TRBV6-6|NA|NA
TGTGCCAGCTGTCAGGGGAGCAACTATGGCTACACCTTC
CASCQGSNYGYTF
>TRBJ2-4|TRBV6-2/TRBV6-3|NA|NA
TGTGCCAGCAGTCCGGGACTTGACATTCAGTACTTC
CASSPGLDIQYF
>TRBJ2-7|TRBV5-4|NA|TRBD2
TGTGCCAGCAGCTTGGTCGCGGGAGGTTACGAGCAGTACTTC
CASSLVAGGYEQYF
>TRBJ1-4|TRBV4-1|NA|NA
TGCGCCAGCAGCCAAGGGATTGTAGGAAAACTGTTTTTT
CASSQGIVGKLFF
>TRBJ2-7|TRBV13|NA|NA
TGTGCCAGCAGCGGCCAGCCTCTTGGCGAGCAGTACTTC
CASSGQPLGEQYF
>TRBJ1-4|TRBV20-1|NA|NA
TGCAGTGCTAGTAGGGGGAAGAATGAAAAACTGTTTTTT
CSASRGKNEKLFF
>TRBJ2-2|TRBV9|NA|TRBD1
TGTGCCAGCAGCGTAGAGGGACAGCCAAACACCGGGGAGCTGTTTTTT
CASSVEGQPNTGELFF
>TRBJ2-3|TRBV6-5|NA|NA
TGTGCCAGCAACGAGAGGAGACCCGCCCGTACGCAGTATTTT
CASNERRPARTQYF
>TRBJ1-2|TRBV27|NA|NA
TGTGCCAGCAGTTCGACGGAAAGAGGCTATGGCTACACCTTC
CASSSTERGYGYTF
>TRBJ2-5|TRBV11-2|NA|TRBD1
TGTGCCAGCAGTCAGGGGGTCCAAGAGACCCAGTACTTC
CASSQGVQETQYF